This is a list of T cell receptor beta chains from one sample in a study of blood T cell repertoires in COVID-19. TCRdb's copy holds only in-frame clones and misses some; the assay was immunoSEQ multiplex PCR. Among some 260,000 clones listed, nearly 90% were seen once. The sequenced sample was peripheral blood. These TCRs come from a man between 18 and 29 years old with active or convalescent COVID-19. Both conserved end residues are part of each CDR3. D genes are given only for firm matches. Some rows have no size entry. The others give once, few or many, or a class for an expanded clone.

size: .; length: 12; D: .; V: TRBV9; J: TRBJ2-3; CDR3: CASAGDTDTQYF; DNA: TGTGCCAGCGCAGGGGACACAGATACGCAGTATTTT
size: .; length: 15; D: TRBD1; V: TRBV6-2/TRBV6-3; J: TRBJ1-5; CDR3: CASSWGQGDNQPQHF; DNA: TGTGCCAGCAGTTGGGGACAGGGGGACAATCAGCCCCAGCATTTT
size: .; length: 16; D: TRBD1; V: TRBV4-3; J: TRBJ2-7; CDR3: CASSQDGTDDSYEQYF; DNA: TGCGCCAGCAGCCAAGATGGGACAGATGACTCCTACGAGCAGTACTTC
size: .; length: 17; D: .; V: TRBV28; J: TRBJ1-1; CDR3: CASLQPPGVLSGTEAFF; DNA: TGTGCCAGCCTTCAACCGCCCGGCGTACTATCGGGCACTGAAGCTTTCTTT
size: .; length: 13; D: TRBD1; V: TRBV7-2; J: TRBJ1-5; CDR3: CASSLTGDQPQHF; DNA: TGTGCCAGCAGCTTGACAGGGGATCAGCCCCAGCATTTT
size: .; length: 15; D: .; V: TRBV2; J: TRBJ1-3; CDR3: CASNQYGSSGNTIYF; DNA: TGTGCCAGCAACCAATACGGGAGCTCTGGAAACACCATATATTTT
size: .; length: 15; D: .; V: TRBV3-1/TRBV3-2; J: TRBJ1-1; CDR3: CASSQDLHKNTEAFF; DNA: TGTGCCAGCAGCCAAGATTTACATAAGAACACTGAAGCTTTCTTT
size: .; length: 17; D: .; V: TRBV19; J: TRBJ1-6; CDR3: CASSIIGGGSYNSPLHF; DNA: TGTGCCAGTAGTATTATTGGGGGAGGCTCCTATAATTCACCCCTCCACTTT
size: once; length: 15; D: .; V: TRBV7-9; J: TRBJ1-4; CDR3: CASSPPTEGGEKLFF; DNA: TGTGCCAGCAGCCCCCCGACAGAGGGAGGGGAAAAACTGTTTTTT
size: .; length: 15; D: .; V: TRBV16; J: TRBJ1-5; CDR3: CASSQSGGSNQPQHF; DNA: TGTGCCAGCAGCCAATCTGGAGGCAGCAATCAGCCCCAGCATTTT
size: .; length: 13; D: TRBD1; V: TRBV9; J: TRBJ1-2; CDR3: CASSEGQGYGYTF; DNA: TGTGCCAGCAGCGAGGGACAGGGCTATGGCTACACCTTC
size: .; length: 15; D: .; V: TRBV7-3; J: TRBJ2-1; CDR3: CASSTLSSSYNEQFF; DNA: TGTGCCAGCAGCACCCTCTCGAGCTCCTACAATGAGCAGTTCTTC
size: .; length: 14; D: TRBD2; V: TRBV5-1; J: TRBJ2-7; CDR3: CASSFVAGGSEQYF; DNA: TGCGCCAGCAGCTTCGTGGCGGGAGGCTCCGAGCAGTACTTC
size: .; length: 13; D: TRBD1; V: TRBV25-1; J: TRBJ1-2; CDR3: CASSRDRGSGYTF; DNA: TGTGCCAGCAGCCGGGACAGGGGCTCTGGCTACACCTTC
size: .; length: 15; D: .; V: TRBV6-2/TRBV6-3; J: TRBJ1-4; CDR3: CASSTAGAANEKLFF; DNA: TGTGCCAGCAGTACCGCAGGGGCAGCTAATGAAAAACTGTTTTTT
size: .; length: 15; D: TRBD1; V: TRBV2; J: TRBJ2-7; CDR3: CASSDPTGLSYEQYF; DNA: TGTGCCAGCAGTGATCCGACAGGGCTCTCCTACGAGCAGTACTTC
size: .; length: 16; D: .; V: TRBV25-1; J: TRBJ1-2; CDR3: CASSAPGTVPNYGYTF; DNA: TGTGCCAGCAGTGCCCCCGGGACTGTACCTAACTATGGCTACACCTTC
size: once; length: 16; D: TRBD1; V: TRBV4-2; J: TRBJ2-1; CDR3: CASSQDTGTGFNEQFF; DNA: TGTGCCAGCAGCCAAGATACCGGGACAGGGTTCAATGAGCAGTTCTTC
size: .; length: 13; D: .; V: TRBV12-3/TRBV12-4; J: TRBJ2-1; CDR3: CASSNSQLNEQFF; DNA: TGTGCCAGCAGTAATTCACAGCTCAATGAGCAGTTCTTC